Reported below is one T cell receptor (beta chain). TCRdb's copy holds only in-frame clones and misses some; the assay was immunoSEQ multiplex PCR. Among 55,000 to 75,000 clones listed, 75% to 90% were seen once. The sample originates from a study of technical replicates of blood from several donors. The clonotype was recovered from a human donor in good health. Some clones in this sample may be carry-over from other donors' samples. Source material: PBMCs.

The CDR3 here is CAISGTGNYEQYF. CDR3 nucleotides: TGTGCCATCAGCGGGACAGGGAACTACGAGCAGTACTTC. V gene TRBV10-3 combines with J gene TRBJ2-7, with 9 bases fitting TRBD1. V shed 6 bases and J 3 bases; nucleotides not matched to a gene: 3. Germline V CDR1 and CDR2: ENHRY, SYGVKD. The CDR3 totals 13 residues.